The clone carrying this TCR beta chain was detected only a few times. The germline CDR1 and CDR2 sequences are SGHRS and YFSETQ. The V and J ends lost 0 bases and 1 base respectively, with 6 bases between them. This CDR3 spans 14 amino acids. TCRdb keeps only in-frame clones here, not all; method: immunoSEQ multiplex PCR. The sample has about 80,000 clones, more than 70% seen once. The data stem from a study of blood T cell repertoires in COVID-19. Across the whole study: Acute and convalescent COVID-19 specimens originated in the United States, Italy and Spain.

This clonotype was sampled from a woman aged 80 or over with acute or convalescent COVID-19. The chain links TRBV5-1 to TRBJ2-3; no clear D gene. Sequences were obtained from peripheral blood. CDR3: CASSLGSGTDTQYF. For the CDR3, the DNA is TGCGCCAGCAGCTTGGGAAGCGGCACAGATACGCAGTATTTT.